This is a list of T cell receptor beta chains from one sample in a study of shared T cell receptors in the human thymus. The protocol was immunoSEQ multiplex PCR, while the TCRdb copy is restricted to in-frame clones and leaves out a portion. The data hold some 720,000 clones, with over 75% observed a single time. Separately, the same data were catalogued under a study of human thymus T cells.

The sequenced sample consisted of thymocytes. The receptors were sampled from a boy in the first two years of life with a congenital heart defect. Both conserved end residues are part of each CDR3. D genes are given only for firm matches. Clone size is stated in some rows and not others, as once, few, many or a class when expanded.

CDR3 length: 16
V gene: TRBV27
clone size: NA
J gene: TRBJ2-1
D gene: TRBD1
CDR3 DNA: TGTGCCAGCAGTCCTAACAGGGGGCCCACTTACAATGAGCAGTTCTTC
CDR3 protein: CASSPNRGPTYNEQFF

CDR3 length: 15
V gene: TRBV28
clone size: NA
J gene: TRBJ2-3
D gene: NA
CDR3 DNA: TGTGCCAGCTGCCCTGGATCATTAGGGGCAGATACGCAGTATTTT
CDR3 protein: CASCPGSLGADTQYF

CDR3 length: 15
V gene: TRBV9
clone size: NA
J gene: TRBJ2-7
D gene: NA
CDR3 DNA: TGTGCCAGCAGCCCCCGGGACTCCGGCTCCTACGAGCAGTACTTC
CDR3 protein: CASSPRDSGSYEQYF

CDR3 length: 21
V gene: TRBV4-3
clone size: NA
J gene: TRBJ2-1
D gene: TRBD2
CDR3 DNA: TGCGCCAGCAGCCAAGATCTTTGGGTCAAGGCACTAGCGGGAGAGGGGAATGAGCAGTTCTTC
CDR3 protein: CASSQDLWVKALAGEGNEQFF

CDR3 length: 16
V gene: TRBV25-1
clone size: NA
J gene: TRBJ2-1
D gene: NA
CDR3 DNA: TGTGCCAGCAGTGAAGGTGAACTTTACTCCTACAATGAGCAGTTCTTC
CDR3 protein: CASSEGELYSYNEQFF

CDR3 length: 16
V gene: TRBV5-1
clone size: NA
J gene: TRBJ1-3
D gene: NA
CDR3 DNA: TGCGCCAGCCATATGACAGTAATGAGCTCTGGAAACACCATATATTTT
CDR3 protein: CASHMTVMSSGNTIYF

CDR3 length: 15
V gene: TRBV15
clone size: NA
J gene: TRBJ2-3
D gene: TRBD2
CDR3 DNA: TGTGCCACCAGCAAGACTAGCGTCCTCACAGATACGCAGTATTTT
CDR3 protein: CATSKTSVLTDTQYF

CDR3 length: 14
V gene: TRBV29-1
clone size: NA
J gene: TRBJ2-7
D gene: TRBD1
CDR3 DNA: TGCAGCGTTGAAAGGTCGACAGGGTCGGTCGAGCAGTACTTC
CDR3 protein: CSVERSTGSVEQYF

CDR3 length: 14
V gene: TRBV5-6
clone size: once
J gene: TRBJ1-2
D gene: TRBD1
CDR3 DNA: TGTGCCAGCAGCTTGGCGGACAGGGCCTATGGCTACACCTTC
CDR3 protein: CASSLADRAYGYTF

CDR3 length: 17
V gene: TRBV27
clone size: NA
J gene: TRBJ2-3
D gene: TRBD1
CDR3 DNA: TGTGCCAGCAGTATATACCGGGACAGGGGGCGCAGGGATACGCAGTATTTT
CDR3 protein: CASSIYRDRGRRDTQYF

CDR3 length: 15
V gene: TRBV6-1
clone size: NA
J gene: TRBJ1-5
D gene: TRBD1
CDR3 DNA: TGTGCCAGCAGACCGACAGGGCGGTGCAATCAGCCCCAGCATTTT
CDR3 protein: CASRPTGRCNQPQHF

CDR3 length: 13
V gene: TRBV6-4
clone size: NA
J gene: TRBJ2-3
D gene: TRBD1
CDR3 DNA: TGTGCCAGCCGCGGACAGGAAGGAGATACGCAGTATTTT
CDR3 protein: CASRGQEGDTQYF

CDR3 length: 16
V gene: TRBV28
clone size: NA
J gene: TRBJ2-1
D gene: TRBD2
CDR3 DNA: TGTGCCAGCAGTTTATTGGTGGAGACTAGCGACAATGAGCAGTTCTTC
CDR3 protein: CASSLLVETSDNEQFF

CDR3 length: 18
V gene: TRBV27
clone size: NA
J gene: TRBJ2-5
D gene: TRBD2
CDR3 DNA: TGTGCCAGCAGTCCCACGGGACTAGCGGGAGGCCAGGGAGAGACCCAGTACTTC
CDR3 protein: CASSPTGLAGGQGETQYF

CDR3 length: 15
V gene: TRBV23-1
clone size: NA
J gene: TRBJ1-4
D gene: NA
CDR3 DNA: TGCGCCAGCAGTCAATCCCGGGGGGGAAATGAAAAACTGTTTTTT
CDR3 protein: CASSQSRGGNEKLFF

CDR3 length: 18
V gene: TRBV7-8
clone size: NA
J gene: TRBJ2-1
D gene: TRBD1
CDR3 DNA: TGTGCCAGCAGCTTAGTACAGGGTTGGGGGACAGTATACAATGAGCAGTTCTTC
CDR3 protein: CASSLVQGWGTVYNEQFF

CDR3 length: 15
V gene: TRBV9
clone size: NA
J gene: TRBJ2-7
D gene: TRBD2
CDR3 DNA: TGTGCCAGCAGCCCGCTAGCGGGAGGGCCGGAAGAGCAGTACTTC
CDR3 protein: CASSPLAGGPEEQYF

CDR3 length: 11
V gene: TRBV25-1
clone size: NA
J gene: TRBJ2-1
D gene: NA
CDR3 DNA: TGTGCCAGCGGGGAGGTCGATGAGCAGTTCTTC
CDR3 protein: CASGEVDEQFF

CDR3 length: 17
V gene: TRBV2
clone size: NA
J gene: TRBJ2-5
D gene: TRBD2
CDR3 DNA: TGTGCCAGCAGTGATCCCACGGGACTAGCGGGTTCGCAGACCCAGTACTTC
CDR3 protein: CASSDPTGLAGSQTQYF

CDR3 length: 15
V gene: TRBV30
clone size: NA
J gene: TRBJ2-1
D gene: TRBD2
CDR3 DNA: TGTGCCTGGACCGAGAGACTAGCGGGGGCCAATGAGCAGTTCTTC
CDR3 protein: CAWTERLAGANEQFF

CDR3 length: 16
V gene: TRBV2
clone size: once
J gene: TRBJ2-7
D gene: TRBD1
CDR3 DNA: TGTGCCAGCACCCCCGGGAGAGGGGACAGGGCCTACGAGCAGTACTTC
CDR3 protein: CASTPGRGDRAYEQYF

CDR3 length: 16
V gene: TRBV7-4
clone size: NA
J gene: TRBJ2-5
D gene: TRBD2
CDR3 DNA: TGTGCCAGCAGCCGCGGGAGTCTGGAGCGGCGAGAGACCCAGTACTTC
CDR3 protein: CASSRGSLERRETQYF

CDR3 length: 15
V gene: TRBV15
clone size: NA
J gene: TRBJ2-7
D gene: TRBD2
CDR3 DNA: TGTGCCACCAGCAGTCCCGGGACTAGGGGGGAAGAGCAGTACTTC
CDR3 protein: CATSSPGTRGEEQYF